This T cell receptor beta chain appears in the sequencing data of a study of identical twins (dated by TCRdb to 2015 to 2016). Regarding the study in general: To test whether fetal clonotypes persist, the study used deep sequencing on TCR alpha and beta repertoires from monozygotic twins, unrelated adults of various ages, and cord blood. Replicate twin experiments were performed at different times using different library preparation protocols to rule out contamination.

Taken from cysteine to phenylalanine, the CDR3 has 12 residues. Only the CDR3 DNA stays, 36 bases, in frame from base 1. The V and J ends are trimmed by 5 bases and 7 bases, leaving 10 bases between them. According to the germline V gene (reference sequence), CDR1 reads WNHNN and CDR2 reads SYGVQD. The full study reports these points: Abundant cord blood beta clonotypes carried fewer insertions; young adult naive repertoires showed a weaker similar trend, while memory repertoires showed none. Zero-insertion analyses could be partly confounded by invariant T cells such as MAIT and iNKT, though diverse VJ usage argued against such confounding for most clonotypes. Compared with coincidental sharing between unrelated individuals, out-of-frame TCR alpha sequences shared between twins showed an excess of sequences with low generation probability. Out-of-frame TCR alpha sharing in monozygotic twins was systematically underestimated by recombination models, whereas sharing between unrelated individuals was in agreement with the recombination models. Conclusions relied on cross-sectional statistical analysis, since the same donors could not be followed over many years. The excess sharing between twins in beta out-of-frame sequences was weaker because fewer shared sequences reduced the signal-to-noise ratio.

As regards this clonotype: Its antigen is still unknown. Base qualities were left out, and no much larger clone turns up one base away.

The library was generated by 5' RACE. The listed sequencing device is Illumina HiSeq 2000. A universal primer binding site was added through template switching, and the final cDNA carried a unique molecular identifier so that TCR cDNA molecules could be counted accurately. Specific primers in the conserved constant-segment region were used to synthesize first-strand cDNA for the TCR alpha and beta chains. To control for contamination, each cDNA library was double barcoded with a SMART-Mk sample barcode plus Illumina barcodes. TruSeq adapter sequences and Illumina sample barcodes were added in two successive PCR steps. Sequencing of the TCR alpha and beta cDNA libraries was done on the Illumina HiSeq platform using custom primers. In the source study's methods: Raw reads were processed with MiGEC to extract unique molecular identifiers, and MiXCR was used to determine CDR3 positions. For each individual, recombination models were inferred using an EM algorithm with the repgenHMM and IGoR tools. The analysis of shared clonotypes was done with the tcR package in R, with sharing normalized by the product of cloneset sizes. To study raw recombination free of thymic and clonal selection effects, out-of-frame nonproductive sequences were analyzed. TCRdb reprocessed the public reads (quality trimming at Q25 with fastp, clone calling with MiXCR) and kept in-frame beta chains. Here each entry gathers all rows of one CDR3 protein and keeps the most common genes and DNA. TCRdb, not the original authors, processed these V and J calls. Across this sample there are about 460,000 distinct CDR3 sequences, with approximately 14% seen only once. The top ten hold about 0.52% of the sample.

Every donor was a healthy Caucasian. Three pairs of female monozygotic twins, all aged roughly 18 to 29 years, made up the twin cohort. CD4+ and CD8+ T cell populations were isolated with positive isolation kits from Invitrogen. These data were likewise used in another study, on yellow fever vaccine responses in identical twins. In that second paper, the authors write: The T cell response to vaccination in identical twins was reported by the authors to appear partly convergent and partly personalized. Focusing on identical twins, the study followed the T cell clones that responded to the vaccine, and did so with precision.

The sequenced sample consisted of CD4+ T cells sorted from blood. Recombination linked TRBV10-1 to TRBJ2-3, with no reliable assignment of the D segment. This receptor was taken from a woman aged 18-35 years in good health. The CDR3 amino acid sequence is: CASSIDGNTQYF. The nucleotide sequence reads TGCGCCAGCAGTATCGATGGGAATACGCAGTATTTT.